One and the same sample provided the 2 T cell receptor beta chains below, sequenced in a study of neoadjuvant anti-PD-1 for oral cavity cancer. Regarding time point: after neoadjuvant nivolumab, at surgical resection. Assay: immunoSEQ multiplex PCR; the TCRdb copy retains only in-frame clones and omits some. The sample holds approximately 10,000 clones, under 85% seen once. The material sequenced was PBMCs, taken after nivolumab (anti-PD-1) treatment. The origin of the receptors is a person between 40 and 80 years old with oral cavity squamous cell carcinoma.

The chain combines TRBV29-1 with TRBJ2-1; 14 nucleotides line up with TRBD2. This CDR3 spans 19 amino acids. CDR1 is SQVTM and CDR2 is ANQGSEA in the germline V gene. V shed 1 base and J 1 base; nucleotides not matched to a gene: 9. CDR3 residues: CSVEGFMGLAGDSYNEQFF. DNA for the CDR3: TGCAGCGTTGAAGGGTTTATGGGACTAGCGGGAGATTCCTACAATGAGCAGTTCTTC.

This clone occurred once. The CDR3 coding sequence is TGTGCCTGGACATGGACTTCTGAAGCTTTCTTT. It yields the protein CAWTWTSEAFF. The chain uses TRBV30 and TRBJ1-1; the D is unclear. Germline V gives CDR1 GTSNPN, CDR2 SVGIG (reference sequence). V was trimmed by 4 bases and J by 6 bases, leaving 9 bases between them. The CDR3 sequence is 11 residues long.